The clone carrying this TCR beta chain was seen a few times. Antigen: not known. This sample was taken from a study of cytomegalovirus exposure and HLA in healthy donors. Study conclusions and caveats: Most TCR beta V segments were productive about 87% or about 30% of the time in an earlier analysis.

CDR3 size: 13 residues. Trimming took 6 bases from V and 4 from J, leaving 12 bases between them. Germline V lookup: CDR1 SQVTM, CDR2 ANQGSEA. The PCR employed 60 Vbeta primers together with 13 Jbeta primers. Sequencing used immunoSEQ multiplex PCR; TCRdb keeps in-frame clones, though not all of them. The sample holds roughly 190,000 clones; about 80% are singletons and the top ten take more than 3%. Sequencing was carried out using PBMCs. The gene calls are TRBV29-1 and TRBJ1-4, with D possibly matching TRBD1 (6 bases). This TCR came from a man aged 35 to 55 in good health and CMV-seropositive. The CDR3 loop is CSVAPDSNEKLFF. The DNA of the CDR3 is TGCAGCGTCGCACCGGACAGTAATGAAAAACTGTTTTTT.